This record looks at one TCR beta chain sequence and its context. The sample belongs to a study of blood T cell repertoires in COVID-19. Donors of Cohort 3 who recovered were those that had two negative PCRs, clearance, or symptom resolution. The CDR3 loop spans 13 amino acids. From germline, CDR1 is MGHDK and CDR2 SYGVNS. Trimming shortened V by 4 bases and J by 6 bases, and 12 bases separated the two germline ends. The assay was immunoSEQ multiplex PCR, and TCRdb's table has in-frame clones only and misses some. The sample consists of approximately 440,000 clones, 90% of them appearing once. The sequence was obtained from a man younger than 35 who had recovered from COVID-19. Sequenced input: PBMCs or T cells enriched from blood (not recorded which). V and J are TRBV25-1 and TRBJ1-2; D possibly corresponds to TRBD1 (5 bases). CDR3 DNA sequence: TGTGCCAGCAGTGTCGGAGGGGCGGATGGCTACACCTTC. It encodes CASSVGGADGYTF.